A single sample gave rise to the 16 T cell receptor beta chains below, sequenced in a study of post-analysis software for immune sequencing data. Regarding the study as a whole: Patients had higher frequencies than controls of about five TRBV segments, including TRBV5-6, TRBV5-1 and TRBV20-1.

Their antigens are not known. Presence of unique molecular identifiers characterized the TCR beta cDNA libraries. TCRdb called the PCR reads again in MiXCR, with one record for every CDR3 protein. The table lists fewer than 900,000 distinct CDR3 sequences, approximately 44% of them singletons. Sequencing was carried out using blood. All receptors derive from a girl under 18 with multiple sclerosis.

This clonotype was seen only a few times. The chain is built from TRBV7-2 and TRBJ2-1; tentative D call: TRBD1 (6 bases). This CDR3 region has 14 residues. Germline V lookup: CDR1 SGHTA, CDR2 FQGNSA. V lost 5 bases, J lost 4 bases, and 12 bases lay in between. The CDR3 spells CASSPPGVYNEQFF. In DNA form, the CDR3 reads TGTGCCAGCAGCCCCCCAGGGGTATACAATGAGCAGTTCTTC.

V is TRBV9 and J is TRBJ2-5; D call uncertain. TRBJ2-7 explains the end of the DNA better; the J call may be wrong. The CDR3 loop spans 14 amino acids. CDR1 and CDR2 from the germline V gene are SGDLS and YYNGEE. The CDR3 loop is CASSVGGPAYEQYF. The DNA of the CDR3 is TGTGCCAGCAGCGTAGGTGGTCCAGCCTACGAGCAGTACTTC.

V usage is TRBV12-3 or TRBV12-4 and J usage is TRBJ2-1; D gene unclear. Trimming left V 0 bases short and J 7 bases short, with 10 bases between. The CDR3 spans 14 residues. The chain's CDR3 is CASSLAGKVNEQFF. The CDR3 DNA reads as TGTGCCAGCAGTTTAGCGGGAAAGGTGAATGAGCAGTTCTTC.

V and J are TRBV7-9 and TRBJ2-7, with TRBD2 identical over 16 bases. Germline loops: CDR1 SEHNR, CDR2 FQNEAQ (reference sequence). The CDR3 loop spans 17 amino acids. Trimming removed 4 bases from V and 4 bases from J; junction bases left unmatched: 7. The CDR3 reads CASSSSRGLAGGYEQYF. The CDR3 DNA reads TGTGCCAGCAGCTCAAGCCGGGGACTAGCGGGAGGGTACGAGCAGTACTTC. Full variable domain (outside the CDR3, taken from reference TRBV7-9 and TRBJ2-7): DTGVSQNPRHKITKRGQNVTFRCDPISEHNRLYWYRQTLGQGPEFLTYFQNEAQLEKSRLLSDRFSAERPKGSFSTLEIQRTEQGDSAMYLCASSSSRGLAGGYEQYFGPGTRLTVT.

About this clonotype itself: Because the CDR3 is missing its conserved closing phenylalanine or tryptophan, this is likely a read error. V usage is TRBV14 and J usage is TRBJ1-2; D perhaps matches TRBD1 (5 bases). Germline assignment: CDR1 SGHDN and CDR2 FVKESK. This CDR3 is built from 14 residues. Trimming pared 4 bases from V and 3 bases from J, leaving 12 bases between. Here the CDR3 DNA reads TGTGCCAGCAGCCCGTCCGACAGCTACTATGGCTACACCTTA. Translating it yields CASSPSDSYYGYTL.

This rearrangement joins TRBV7-9 to TRBJ1-2; D ambiguous. V lost 5 bases to trimming and J lost 3 bases, with 19 bases between them. Germline-derived CDR1 and CDR2 are SEHNR and FQNEAQ (reference sequence). The CDR3 consists of 16 residues. The CDR3 protein is CASSPIQTDADYGYTF. As DNA, the CDR3 is TGTGCCAGCAGCCCAATCCAAACAGACGCGGACTATGGCTACACCTTC.

This chain joins TRBV20-1 and TRBJ2-4, with 8 nucleotides matching TRBD1. The CDR3 has 14 residues. The germline CDR1 and CDR2 sequences are DFQATT and SNEGSKA (reference sequence). J lost 3 bases, V lost 5 bases, and 6 bases had no gene match. Here the CDR3 reads CSALTGVVKNIQYF. The CDR3, as DNA: TGCAGTGCTTTGACAGGGGTGGTCAAAAACATTCAGTACTTC.

The rearrangement uses TRBV4-1 and TRBJ2-7; maybe TRBD2 (5 bases). The CDR3 consists of 14 residues. CDR1 MGHRA and CDR2 YSYEKL come from the germline V gene. V lost 4 bases and J 2 bases, leaving 12 bases between the germline ends. For the CDR3, the DNA is TGCGCCAGCAGCCCGGGGAGTGCCGCCTACGAGCAGTACTTC. Amino acid sequence: CASSPGSAAYEQYF.

The chain combines TRBV4-1 with TRBJ2-2; perhaps TRBD2 as D (6 bases). Germline V gene data show CDR1 as MGHRA and CDR2 as YSYEKL. The V and J ends lost 5 bases and 0 bases respectively, with 16 bases between them. The CDR3 runs to 17 residues. CDR3 protein: CASSFQGGRSNTGELFF. DNA for the CDR3: TGCGCCAGCAGCTTCCAGGGAGGACGATCGAACACCGGGGAGCTGTTTTTT.

The chain couples TRBV20-1 to TRBJ1-2; D is unclear. This CDR3 is 14 amino acids long. V dropped 3 bases and J dropped 4 bases, with 15 bases sitting between them. Germline V lookup: CDR1 DFQATT, CDR2 SNEGSKA (reference sequence). The CDR3 DNA sequence: TGCAGTGCTAGGGGAACGGACTCCCTCTATGGCTACACCTTC. Protein sequence: CSARGTDSLYGYTF.

The DNA for the CDR3 is TGTGCCAGCAGCTTTAGGGGATGGGAGACCCAGTACTTC. Protein product: CASSFRGWETQYF. This sequence joins TRBV11-2 and TRBJ2-4, with D possibly TRBD1 on 5 matching bases. The end of the DNA fits TRBJ2-5 better, so the J call may be wrong. CDR1 and CDR2 (germline): SGHAT, FQNNGV. CDR3 length equals 13 residues.

This clonotype showed up just a few times. J is TRBJ2-1 and V is TRBV2; 14 nucleotides line up with TRBD2. Looked up from germline, CDR1 is SNHLY and CDR2 is FYNNEI. CDR3 length: 17 amino acids. The ends lost 5 bases at V and 9 bases at J; junction bases unmatched: 12. As DNA, the CDR3 is TGTGCCAGCAGTTTTAGCGGGACTAGCGGGAGTATCGGTGAGCAGTTCTTC. The encoded protein is CASSFSGTSGSIGEQFF. Looking up the rest from reference TRBV2 and TRBJ2-1 gives the full variable domain: EPEVTQTPSHQVTQMGQEVILRCVPISNHLYFYWYRQILGQKVEFLVSFYNNEISEKSEIFDDQFSVERPDGSNFTLKIRSTKLEDSAMYFCASSFSGTSGSIGEQFFGPGTRLTVL.

The V call is TRBV12-3 or TRBV12-4, the J call TRBJ1-1; D gene unclear. Trimming left V 7 bases short and J 6 bases short, with 12 bases between. CDR3 length: 12 amino acids. CDR3 amino acids: CASTGLGSEAFF. CDR3 in DNA: TGTGCCAGCACTGGTCTGGGGTCTGAAGCTTTCTTT.

For the CDR3, the DNA is TGCAGCGTGACTGGACTAGCGGGAGGCAGATACAATGAGCAGTTCTTC. Its translation is CSVTGLAGGRYNEQFF. This sequence joins TRBV29-1 and TRBJ2-1, with 14 nucleotides matching TRBD2. Germline V lookup: CDR1 SQVTM, CDR2 ANQGSEA. This CDR3 region has 16 residues. The ends lost 6 bases at V and 4 bases at J; junction bases unmatched: 8.

The rearrangement uses TRBV21-1 and TRBJ2-1; the D call of TRBD1 is as the table states it, not checked on the DNA. TRBV21-1 is tagged as a pseudogene. There are 11 residues in the CDR3. The CDR3 loop is CASSKGPEQFF. The CDR3 DNA reads as TGTGCCAGCAGCAAGGGACCTGAGCAGTTCTTC.

V usage is TRBV4-2 and J usage is TRBJ1-2; D might be TRBD1 (5 bases). This CDR3 is built from 16 residues. V was trimmed by 1 base and J by 6 bases, leaving 18 bases between them. Germline CDR1 is LGHNA and CDR2 is YNFKEQ. In DNA form, the CDR3 reads TGTGCCAGCAGCCAAGCGGGGCTCGGGACCGGGGATGGCTACACCTTC. It translates to CASSQAGLGTGDGYTF.